This is a list of T cell receptor beta chains from one sample in a study of blood T cell repertoires in COVID-19. Libraries were prepared by immunoSEQ multiplex PCR; TCRdb keeps only in-frame clonotypes and omits some of them. The data hold about 110,000 clones, with roughly 85% observed a single time. The sample taken for sequencing was peripheral blood. The receptors derive from a man aged 50-60 years with acute or convalescent COVID-19. The CDR3 runs from the conserved cysteine through the conserved F or W. A D gene is named only where the DNA matches it firmly. Size is omitted from some rows. Given values are once, few, many or a class for expanded clones.

>TRBV9|NA|NA|TRBJ1-6
TGTGCCAGCAGGAGTGGGGGCGGGCGAAGTTCTGAACAGGATTCACCCCTCCACTTT
CASRSGGGRSSEQDSPLHF
>TRBV5-5|NA|NA|TRBJ1-2
TGTGCCAGCAGCTTAAACCCAGGGCCAGCGTCAGGCTACACCTTC
CASSLNPGPASGYTF
>TRBV4-1|NA|NA|TRBJ2-7
TGCGCCAGCAGCCGCTCGGAAGCCGGACAGTCCTACGAGCAGTACTTC
CASSRSEAGQSYEQYF
>TRBV11-1|NA|NA|TRBJ1-4
TGTGCCAGCAGCCCCGGGACTGACAATGAAAAACTGTTTTTT
CASSPGTDNEKLFF
>TRBV3-1/TRBV3-2|NA|NA|TRBJ1-2
TGTGCCAGCAGCTACTTACAGGGAAATGGCTACACCTTC
CASSYLQGNGYTF
>TRBV11-2|NA|NA|TRBJ2-7
TGTGCCAGCAGCTTAGCGACAGCAACCTACGAGCAGTACTTC
CASSLATATYEQYF
>TRBV7-9|NA|NA|TRBJ1-1
TGTGCCAGCAGGGAGTTAGGGGACACTGAAGCTTTCTTT
CASRELGDTEAFF
>TRBV10-3|TRBD1|NA|TRBJ2-7
TGTGCCATCAGTGAACCGGACAGGGGGCACTACGAGCAGTACTTC
CAISEPDRGHYEQYF
>TRBV5-1|TRBD2|NA|TRBJ2-4
TGCGACCTACCCTTGCGGGGGGTAGCCAAAAACATTCAGTACTTC
CDLPLRGVAKNIQYF
>TRBV7-8|NA|NA|TRBJ2-1
TGTGCCAGCAGTCCTGCTAGCGTCCCGTGGAACGGGCAGTTCTTC
CASSPASVPWNGQFF
>TRBV27|TRBD1|NA|TRBJ2-7
TGTGCCAGCAGTTTGAGGACAGGGGGCTACGAGCAGTACTTC
CASSLRTGGYEQYF
>TRBV3-1/TRBV3-2|TRBD1|NA|TRBJ2-7
TGTGCCAGCAGCCCCCCCACGGGGACAGGGGCGTTCGAGCAGTACTTC
CASSPPTGTGAFEQYF
>TRBV5-1|NA|NA|TRBJ2-5
TGCGCCAGCAGCTTGGCGGACTCCCAAGAGACCCAGTACTTC
CASSLADSQETQYF
>TRBV6-6|TRBD1|NA|TRBJ1-2
TGTGCCAGCAGTTACTCGGACAGGGGACTTGGCTACACCTTC
CASSYSDRGLGYTF
>TRBV27|TRBD1|few|TRBJ1-5
TGTGCCAGACCCGTCCGGGACAGGGTTCTTTTGGTTACAATCGGCTACAATCAGCCCCAGCATTTT
CARPVRDRVLLVTIGYNQPQHF
>TRBV7-3|TRBD1|NA|TRBJ2-4
TGTGCCAGCAGCTTAACACAGGGGGCCTTTCAGTACTTC
CASSLTQGAFQYF
>TRBV10-3|TRBD1|NA|TRBJ2-7
TGTGCCATCAGTGAGCCAGGGACAGTCTCCTACGAGCAGTACTTC
CAISEPGTVSYEQYF
>TRBV5-5|NA|NA|TRBJ2-1
TGTGCCAGCAGCCCCCCTTCCCTAAACAATGAGCAGTTCTTC
CASSPPSLNNEQFF
>TRBV11-2|TRBD2|NA|TRBJ2-3
TGTGCCAGCAGCTTAGAAGCTAGCGGGAGTGGCCCAGATACGCAGTATTTT
CASSLEASGSGPDTQYF
>TRBV6-5|TRBD1|once|TRBJ1-2
TGTGCCAGCACCCAACAGGGGGCTAACTATGGCTACACCTTC
CASTQQGANYGYTF
>TRBV12-3/TRBV12-4|NA|NA|TRBJ1-1
TGTGCCAGCAGCCTAGTTTACACTGAAGCTTTCTTT
CASSLVYTEAFF
>TRBV13|NA|NA|TRBJ1-3
TGTGCCAGCAGCTTAGTCCCCCGGGAGGAAGGAAACACCATATATTTT
CASSLVPREEGNTIYF
>TRBV3-1/TRBV3-2|TRBD1|once|TRBJ1-1
TGTGCCAGCAGCCAAGAGGGGGGACAGGTATTTGAAGCTTTCTTT
CASSQEGGQVFEAFF
>TRBV30|TRBD1|NA|TRBJ1-1
TGTGCCTGGAGTCCTTTCAAACAAGTGACCGGGACAGGGGACACTGAAGCTTTCTTT
CAWSPFKQVTGTGDTEAFF